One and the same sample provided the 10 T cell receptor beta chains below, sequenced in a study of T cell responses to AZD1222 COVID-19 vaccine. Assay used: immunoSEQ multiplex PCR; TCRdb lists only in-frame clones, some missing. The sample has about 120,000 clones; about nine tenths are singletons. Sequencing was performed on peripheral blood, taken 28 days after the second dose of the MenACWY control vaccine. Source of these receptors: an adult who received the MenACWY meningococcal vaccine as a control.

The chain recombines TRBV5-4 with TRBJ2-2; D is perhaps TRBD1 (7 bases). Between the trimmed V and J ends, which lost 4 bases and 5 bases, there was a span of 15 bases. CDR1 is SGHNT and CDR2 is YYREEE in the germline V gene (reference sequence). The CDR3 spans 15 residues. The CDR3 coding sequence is TGTGCCAGCAGCCTACAGGGGAGGAATACCGGGGAGCTGTTTTTT. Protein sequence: CASSLQGRNTGELFF.

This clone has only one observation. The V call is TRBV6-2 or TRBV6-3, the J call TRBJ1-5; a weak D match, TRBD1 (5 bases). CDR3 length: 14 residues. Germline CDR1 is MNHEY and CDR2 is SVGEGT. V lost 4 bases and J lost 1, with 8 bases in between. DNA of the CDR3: TGTGCCAGCAGTTGGGGCGGCAGCAATCAGCCCCAGCATTTT. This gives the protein CASSWGGSNQPQHF.

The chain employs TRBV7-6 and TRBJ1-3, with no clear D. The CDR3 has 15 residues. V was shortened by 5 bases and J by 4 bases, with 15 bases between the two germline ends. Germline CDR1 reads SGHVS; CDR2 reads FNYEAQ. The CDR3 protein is CASSPDRGAGNTIYF. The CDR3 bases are TGTGCCAGCAGCCCAGATCGGGGAGCGGGAAACACCATATATTTT. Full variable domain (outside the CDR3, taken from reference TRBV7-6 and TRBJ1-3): GAGVSQSPRYKVTKRGQDVALRCDPISGHVSLYWYRQALGQGPEFLTYFNYEAQQDKSGLPNDRFSAERPEGSISTLTIQRTEQRDSAMYRCASSPDRGAGNTIYFGEGSWLTVV.

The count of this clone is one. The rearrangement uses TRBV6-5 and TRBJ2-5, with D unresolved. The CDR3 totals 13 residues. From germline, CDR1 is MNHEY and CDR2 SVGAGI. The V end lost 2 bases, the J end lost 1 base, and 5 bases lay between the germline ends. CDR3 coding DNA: TGTGCCAGCAGTTACGCTCGCCAAGAGACCCAGTACTTC. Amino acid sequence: CASSYARQETQYF.

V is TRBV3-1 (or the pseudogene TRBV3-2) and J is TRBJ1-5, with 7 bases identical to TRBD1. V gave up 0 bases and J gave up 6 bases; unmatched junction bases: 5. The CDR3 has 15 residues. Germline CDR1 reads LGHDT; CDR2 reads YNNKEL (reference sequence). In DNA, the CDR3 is TGTGCCAGCAGCCAAGAGTCAGGGGGTGGTCAGCCCCAGCATTTT. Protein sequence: CASSQESGGGQPQHF.

The CDR3 sequence is CASSKQGGATEAFF. The CDR3 region has the DNA TGTGCCAGTAGTAAGCAGGGGGGAGCAACTGAAGCTTTCTTT. The gene calls are TRBV19 and TRBJ1-1, with 7 bases lining up with TRBD1. V lost 4 bases and J lost 5; bases outside the gene matches: 7. Germline assignment: CDR1 LNHDA and CDR2 SQIVND (reference sequence). The CDR3 consists of 14 residues.

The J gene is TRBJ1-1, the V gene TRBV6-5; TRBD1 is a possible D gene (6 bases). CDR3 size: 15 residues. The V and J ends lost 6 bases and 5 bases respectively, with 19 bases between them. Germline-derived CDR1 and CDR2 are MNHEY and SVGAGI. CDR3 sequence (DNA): TGTGCCAGCAGACTTAGTCGGGGGGCTTTGACTGAAGCTTTCTTT. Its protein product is CASRLSRGALTEAFF.

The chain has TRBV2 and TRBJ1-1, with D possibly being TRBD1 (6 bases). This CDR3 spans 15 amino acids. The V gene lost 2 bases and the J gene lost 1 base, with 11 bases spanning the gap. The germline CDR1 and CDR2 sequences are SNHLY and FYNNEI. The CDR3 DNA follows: TGTGCCAGCAGTGAATTCGGCAGGGGGAACACTGAAGCTTTCTTT. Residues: CASSEFGRGNTEAFF.

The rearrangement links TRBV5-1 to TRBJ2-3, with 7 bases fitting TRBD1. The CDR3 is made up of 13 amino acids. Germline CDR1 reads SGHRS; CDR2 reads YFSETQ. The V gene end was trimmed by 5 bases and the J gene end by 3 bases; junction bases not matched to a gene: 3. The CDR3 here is CASSLQGTDTQYF. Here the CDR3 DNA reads TGCGCCAGCAGTTTACAGGGGACAGATACGCAGTATTTT.

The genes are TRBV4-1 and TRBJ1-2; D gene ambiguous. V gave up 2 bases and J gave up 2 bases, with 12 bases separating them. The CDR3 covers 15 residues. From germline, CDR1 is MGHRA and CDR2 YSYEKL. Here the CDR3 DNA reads TGCGCCAGCAGCCAATCGCAGAGTACCAACTATGGCTACACCTTC. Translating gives CASSQSQSTNYGYTF.